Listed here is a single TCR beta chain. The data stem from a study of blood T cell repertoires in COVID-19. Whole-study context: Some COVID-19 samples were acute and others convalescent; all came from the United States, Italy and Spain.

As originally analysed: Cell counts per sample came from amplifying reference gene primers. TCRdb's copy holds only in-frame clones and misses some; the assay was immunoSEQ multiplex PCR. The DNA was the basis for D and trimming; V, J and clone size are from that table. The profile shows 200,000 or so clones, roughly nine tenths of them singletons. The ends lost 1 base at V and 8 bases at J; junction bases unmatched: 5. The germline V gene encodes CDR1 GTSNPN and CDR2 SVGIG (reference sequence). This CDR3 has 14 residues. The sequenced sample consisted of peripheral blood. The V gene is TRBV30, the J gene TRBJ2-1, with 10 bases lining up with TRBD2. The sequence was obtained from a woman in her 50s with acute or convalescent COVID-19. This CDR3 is CAWSALAGVDEQFF. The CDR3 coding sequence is TGTGCCTGGAGTGCGCTAGCGGGAGTTGATGAGCAGTTCTTC.